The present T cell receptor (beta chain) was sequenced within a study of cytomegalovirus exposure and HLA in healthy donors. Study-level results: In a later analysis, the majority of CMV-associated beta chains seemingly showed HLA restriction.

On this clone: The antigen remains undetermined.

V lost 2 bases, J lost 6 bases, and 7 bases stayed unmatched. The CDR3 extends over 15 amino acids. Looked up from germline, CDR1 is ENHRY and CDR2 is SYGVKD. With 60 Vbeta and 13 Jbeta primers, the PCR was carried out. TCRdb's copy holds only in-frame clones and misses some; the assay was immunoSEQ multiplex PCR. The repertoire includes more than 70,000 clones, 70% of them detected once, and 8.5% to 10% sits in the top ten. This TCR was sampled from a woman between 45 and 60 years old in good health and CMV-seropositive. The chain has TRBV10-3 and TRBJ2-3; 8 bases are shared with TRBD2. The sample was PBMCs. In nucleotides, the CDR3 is TGTGCCATCAGTGAGGACGGGGGGGTCACCGATACGCAGTATTTT. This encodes CAISEDGGVTDTQYF.